Below are 29 T cell receptor beta chains sequenced from a single sample in a study of radiation and T cells in renal cell carcinoma. Produced via immunoSEQ multiplex PCR; TCRdb's table is partial and in-frame only. The sample holds 15,000 or so clones; about 50% are singletons and the top ten take around 40%. Treatment noted: 15 Gy SBRT to primary tumor, nephrectomy 4 weeks later. The sample was tumor tissue, taken from a patient whose treatment included radiotherapy and nephrectomy. All receptors come from a woman aged 60-75 years with renal cell carcinoma.

The chain is built from TRBV6-5 and TRBJ2-1; 7 bases are a match to TRBD1. V dropped 10 bases and J dropped 1; count of bases not matched to a gene: 7. This CDR3 has 14 amino acids. Germline CDR1 and CDR2: MNHEY and SVGAGI. CDR3 loop: CATTRGWSYNEQFF. CDR3 nucleotide sequence: TGTGCCACCACCAGGGGGTGGTCCTACAATGAGCAGTTCTTC.

The chain employs TRBV2 and TRBJ2-2, with D perhaps matching TRBD1 or TRBD2 (5 bases each). The germline gives CDR1 SNHLY, CDR2 FYNNEI. CDR3 length: 15 residues. Trimming took 7 bases from V and 0 from J, leaving 12 bases between them. Here the CDR3 reads CASKRGAANTGELFF. DNA for the CDR3: TGTGCCAGCAAAAGAGGGGCGGCGAACACCGGGGAGCTGTTTTTT.

The chain combines TRBV6-5 with TRBJ2-1, with D perhaps matching TRBD2 (6 bases). Germline V gene data show CDR1 as MNHEY and CDR2 as SVGAGI. The V end lost 0 bases, the J end lost 0 bases, and 9 bases lay between the germline ends. The CDR3 is made up of 16 amino acids. The CDR3 region has the DNA TGTGCCAGCAGTTACTCACTAGCCCTCTCCTACAATGAGCAGTTCTTC. This translates into CASSYSLALSYNEQFF.

The gene calls are TRBV7-9 and TRBJ1-6; D remains ambiguous. There are 14 residues in the CDR3. V was pared by 5 bases and J by 4 bases, with 9 bases between. The V gene's germline CDR1 is SEHNR and CDR2 FQNEAQ (reference sequence). The CDR3 coding sequence is TGTGCCAGCAGCAAAGGAGTTTATAATTCACCCCTCCACTTT. Translated: CASSKGVYNSPLHF.

The count of this clone is one. V is TRBV18 and J is TRBJ1-1; D remains ambiguous. Germline values: CDR1 KGHSH, CDR2 LQKENI. Trimming stripped 2 bases from V and 3 bases from J, with 16 bases between. There are 16 residues in the CDR3. The CDR3 region has the DNA TGTGCCAGCTCACCATTCCCAGGAGGGTTTGACACTGAAGCTTTCTTT. As protein: CASSPFPGGFDTEAFF.

The chain employs TRBV7-9 and TRBJ2-7, with a possible D match to TRBD1 (6 bases). V was shortened by 3 bases and J by 6 bases, with 15 bases between the two germline ends. Germline V lookup: CDR1 SEHNR, CDR2 FQNEAQ (reference sequence). The CDR3 runs to 14 residues. CDR3 sequence (DNA): TGTGCCAGCAGCTTCGTAAACAGGGCGGGCGAGCAGTACTTC. Translation: CASSFVNRAGEQYF.

V usage is TRBV7-8 and J usage is TRBJ1-2; D possibly corresponds to TRBD1 (5 bases). V lost 1 base and J 0 bases, leaving 9 bases between the germline ends. Germline V CDR1 and CDR2: SGHVS, FQNEAQ. The CDR3 length is 15 residues. CDR3 sequence (DNA): TGTGCCAGCAGCTTAGTGACAGAAGCTAACTATGGCTACACCTTC. This sequence encodes CASSLVTEANYGYTF. Using reference TRBV7-8 and TRBJ1-2 for the parts outside the CDR3, the full variable domain is GAGVSQSPRYKVAKRGQDVALRCDPISGHVSLFWYQQALGQGPEFLTYFQNEAQLDKSGLPSDRFFAERPEGSVSTLKIQRTQQEDSAVYLCASSLVTEANYGYTFGSGTRLTVV.

This clone was found a few times. This rearrangement joins TRBV25-1 to TRBJ2-7; D is possibly TRBD2 (5 bases). The CDR3 has 12 residues. The germline V and J ends were trimmed by 6 bases and 11 bases, with 17 bases remaining between them. Germline CDR1 MGHDK, CDR2 SYGVNS. In DNA form, the CDR3 reads TGTGCCAGCAGCCACTGGGAGACACAAGAGTACTTC. It codes for CASSHWETQEYF.

This clone was seen more than once but under ten times. This chain connects TRBV11-2 to TRBJ2-5, with 8 bases lining up with TRBD1. V dropped 4 bases and J dropped 5; count of bases not matched to a gene: 3. Germline V gene sequence: CDR1 SGHAT, CDR2 FQNNGV. The CDR3 extends over 13 amino acids. The CDR3 protein is CASSYRTGETQYF. CDR3 in DNA: TGTGCCAGCAGCTATCGGACAGGGGAGACCCAGTACTTC.

This clone was picked up one time. The chain links TRBV10-3 to TRBJ2-2; maybe TRBD1 (6 bases). Germline CDR1 is ENHRY and CDR2 is SYGVKD. Between the trimmed V and J ends, which lost 6 bases and 3 bases, there was a span of 14 bases. This CDR3 has 15 amino acids. This chain's CDR3 is CAIRQGERHTGELFF. Here the CDR3 DNA reads TGTGCCATCAGACAGGGAGAGCGCCACACCGGGGAGCTGTTTTTT.

The chain carries TRBV29-1 and TRBJ2-2; TRBD1 aligns across 7 bases. Germline CDR1 and CDR2: SQVTM and ANQGSEA. There are 13 residues in the CDR3. Unmatched junction bases numbered 8, after V lost 6 bases and J lost 7 bases. Written as DNA, the CDR3 is TGCAGCGTCGATACAGGGGTTTTCGGGGAGCTGTTTTTT. Protein product: CSVDTGVFGELFF.

This rearrangement joins TRBV2 to TRBJ1-1; the D gene is possibly TRBD1 (6 bases). The CDR3 sequence is 13 residues long. Per the germline V gene, CDR1 is SNHLY and CDR2 is FYNNEI. V lost 2 bases to trimming and J lost 6 bases, with 10 bases between them. The CDR3 sequence: CASSEIRGAEAFF. CDR3 coding DNA: TGTGCCAGCAGTGAAATCAGGGGTGCTGAAGCTTTCTTT.

About this clone itself: It is likely a read error: a sequence one base away is far more abundant. This chain uses TRBV5-1 with TRBJ1-2, with unresolved D. V lost 2 bases to trimming and J lost 10 bases, with 9 bases between them. The CDR3 has 11 amino acids. In germline, CDR1 is SGHRS, CDR2 YFSETQ. The CDR3 region is CASSFSSHYTF. In nucleotides, the CDR3 is TGCGCCAGCAGCTTTTCTTCCCACTACACCTTC.

This clone turned up a few times. V gene TRBV7-9 combines with J gene TRBJ1-5, with 7 bases identical to TRBD1. With 6 bases clipped from V and 6 bases from J, the junction kept 14 bases outside the gene matches. Germline-derived CDR1 and CDR2 are SEHNR and FQNEAQ (reference sequence). This CDR3 spans 16 amino acids. CDR3 residues: CASRPPRTGPGQPQHF. CDR3 in DNA: TGTGCCAGCAGACCACCCCGGACAGGTCCCGGTCAGCCCCAGCATTTT.

The V call is TRBV14, the J call TRBJ2-7; 12 nucleotides line up with TRBD2. Germline trimming cut 3 bases from V and 3 bases from J; bases unmatched to any gene: 6. This CDR3 spans 16 amino acids. Germline values: CDR1 SGHDN, CDR2 FVKESK. CDR3 sequence (DNA): TGTGCCAGCAGCCAGGAGAGGACTAGCGGGAACTACGAGCAGTACTTC. Its protein product is CASSQERTSGNYEQYF.

This clone counts as medium-sized. The genes are TRBV4-1 and TRBJ1-2; 9 positions agree with TRBD1. Trimming took 6 bases from V and 4 from J; bases not matched to a gene: 9. The CDR3 totals 15 residues. Germline assignment: CDR1 MGHRA and CDR2 YSYEKL. The CDR3 region has the DNA TGCGCCAGCAGTTATAGCGGACAGGGGTTCTATGGCTACACCTTC. Protein sequence: CASSYSGQGFYGYTF.

This rearrangement joins TRBV19 to TRBJ1-5; 9 bases align to TRBD1. Germline loops: CDR1 LNHDA, CDR2 SQIVND (reference sequence). V trimming: 1 base; J trimming: 0 bases; junction bases outside the gene matches: 4. This CDR3 spans 17 amino acids. The CDR3 DNA reads TGTGCCAGTAGTATAGGGGACAGGGCTTATAGCAATCAGCCCCAGCATTTT. Translated, it gives CASSIGDRAYSNQPQHF.

The V gene is TRBV7-9, the J gene TRBJ1-3; D perhaps matches TRBD1 (5 bases). The CDR3 is 16 amino acids. Per the germline V gene, CDR1 is SEHNR and CDR2 is FQNEAQ (reference sequence). The ends were cut back, 2 bases at V and 4 bases at J, with 15 bases in the middle. CDR3: CASSLWFGGAGNTIYF. The CDR3 DNA sequence: TGTGCCAGCAGCTTATGGTTCGGCGGGGCCGGAAACACCATATATTTT.

By share, this clone counts as medium-sized. The gene calls are TRBV29-1 and TRBJ1-2; 9 bases match TRBD1. Germline lookup yields CDR1 SQVTM and CDR2 ANQGSEA. The CDR3 spans 13 residues. V gave up 7 bases and J gave up 7 bases; unmatched junction bases: 10. The CDR3 loop is CSGSTGGAGGYTF. The DNA of the CDR3 is TGCAGCGGCAGTACAGGGGGCGCAGGTGGCTACACCTTC.

This clone was picked up many times. The gene calls are TRBV7-8 and TRBJ1-5; 7 bases line up with TRBD1. The CDR3 covers 16 residues. The V segment lost 6 bases and the J segment 1 base; nucleotides outside the gene matches: 9. CDR1 is SGHVS, CDR2 FQNEAQ, per germline. In nucleotides, the CDR3 is TGTGCCAGCAGAGACTTTCAGGGGGGCAGCAATCAGCCCCAGCATTTT. Residues: CASRDFQGGSNQPQHF.

The chain combines TRBV4-1 with TRBJ1-2; 9 nucleotides agree with TRBD1. Germline CDR1 is MGHRA and CDR2 is YSYEKL. The CDR3 runs 15 residues. V shed 3 bases and J 4 bases; nucleotides not matched to a gene: 6. For the CDR3, the DNA is TGCGCCAGCAGCCAGGGTCACAGGGGGCTCTATGGCTACACCTTC. It translates to CASSQGHRGLYGYTF.

The chain carries TRBV13 and TRBJ1-5, with 10 bases matching TRBD1. This CDR3 comprises 14 residues. The germline CDR1 and CDR2 sequences are PRHDT and FYEKMQ (reference sequence). The V segment lost 6 bases and the J segment 7 bases; nucleotides outside the gene matches: 6. The CDR3 bases are TGTGCCAGCAGTCGACAGGGGGCATGGCAGCCCCAGCATTTT. Its protein product is CASSRQGAWQPQHF.

This chain uses TRBV19 with TRBJ2-5; D gene uncertain. Trimming cost V 4 bases and J 1 base, with 10 bases left between them. Germline V lookup: CDR1 LNHDA, CDR2 SQIVND (reference sequence). This CDR3 has 14 amino acids. CDR3 protein: CASSRMVAQETQYF. The DNA of the CDR3 is TGTGCCAGTAGTAGGATGGTAGCCCAAGAGACCCAGTACTTC.

Only a few counts were recorded for this clone. The chain links TRBV19 to TRBJ1-1; D not resolved. Germline CDR1 and CDR2: LNHDA and SQIVND (reference sequence). With 3 bases removed from V and 4 bases from J, the gap between germline ends came to 12 bases. CDR3 length equals 14 residues. CDR3 protein: CASSMRVGLTEAFF. The CDR3 nucleotides read TGTGCCAGTAGTATGCGGGTAGGGCTCACTGAAGCTTTCTTT. Combining the CDR3 with reference TRBV19 and TRBJ1-1 gives the whole variable domain DGGITQSPKYLFRKEGQNVTLSCEQNLNHDAMYWYRQDPGQGLRLIYYSQIVNDFQKGDIAEGYSVSREKKESFPLTVTSAQKNPTAFYLCASSMRVGLTEAFFGQGTRLTVV.

The chain is built from TRBV19 and TRBJ1-3; a possible D gene is TRBD1 (6 bases). The length of the CDR3 is 15 residues. Trimming cost V 8 bases and J 0 bases, with 14 bases left between them. Germline assignment: CDR1 LNHDA and CDR2 SQIVND (reference sequence). The CDR3: CASQRQASSGNTIYF. The CDR3 DNA is TGTGCCAGTCAAAGACAGGCAAGCTCTGGAAACACCATATATTTT. Using reference TRBV19 and TRBJ1-3 for the parts outside the CDR3, the full variable domain is DGGITQSPKYLFRKEGQNVTLSCEQNLNHDAMYWYRQDPGQGLRLIYYSQIVNDFQKGDIAEGYSVSREKKESFPLTVTSAQKNPTAFYLCASQRQASSGNTIYFGEGSWLTVV.

This clone appeared many times. The chain combines TRBV2 with TRBJ2-6; D ambiguous. V lost 3 bases, J lost 0 bases, and 9 bases lay in between. The CDR3 extends over 16 amino acids. Germline V lookup: CDR1 SNHLY, CDR2 FYNNEI. The CDR3 nucleotides are TGTGCCAGCAGTGACCCACTACCCTCTGGGGCCAACGTCCTGACTTTC. Translated, it gives CASSDPLPSGANVLTF.

The chain links TRBV6-6 to TRBJ1-2; D may be TRBD1 (5 bases). Trimming shortened V by 10 bases and J by 5 bases, and 20 bases separated the two germline ends. The CDR3 extends over 14 amino acids. Germline V gene sequence: CDR1 MNHNY, CDR2 SVGAGI (reference sequence). The CDR3 nucleotides read TGTGCCACCGCCTTGGTGGGGGGTGTTTATGGCTACACCTTC. This sequence encodes CATALVGGVYGYTF.

The chain links TRBV9 to TRBJ2-7; 9 nucleotides agree with TRBD1. V trimming: 3 bases; J trimming: 6 bases; junction bases outside the gene matches: 7. The CDR3 has 14 amino acids. Germline loops: CDR1 SGDLS, CDR2 YYNGEE. The CDR3 spells CASSAGTGSSEQYF. Here the CDR3 DNA reads TGTGCCAGCAGCGCCGGGACAGGGTCTTCCGAGCAGTACTTC.

This clone showed up many times. This specimen includes other DNA sequences encoding the same CDR3. The CDR3 nucleotides read TGTGCCACCAGCAGAGGACAGCAAGAGACCCAGTACTTC. Its protein product is CATSRGQQETQYF. This sequence joins TRBV15 and TRBJ2-5, with D possibly TRBD1 on 5 matching bases. The CDR3 spans 13 residues. The germline V and J ends were trimmed by 1 base and 2 bases, with 5 bases remaining between them. Germline V gives CDR1 LNHNV, CDR2 YYDKDF (reference sequence).